The T cell receptor (beta chain) under discussion was sequenced for a study of shared clonotypes between healthy human individuals. Study-level results: Naive subsets generally had larger estimated richness than memory subsets. Sample collection involved blood only; tissue repertoires are likely different.

As for this clone: Its target is not known.

This CDR3 has 12 amino acids. The ends were cut back, 5 bases at V and 7 bases at J, with 11 bases in the middle. Per the germline V gene, CDR1 is SGHVS and CDR2 is FQNEAQ. Only CD45RO-negative cells positively selected for CCR7 counted as naive CD8 cells, so terminally differentiated effector memory CD45RA+ cells were excluded. Sorted-subset replicate PCRs used about 200 ng of genomic DNA. This amount corresponded to some 30,000 T cell genomes. In the authors' workflow: ImmunoSEQ output lacked quality scores and full-length reads, limiting matched filtering. The table came from immunoSEQ multiplex PCR; TCRdb's copy has only in-frame clones and leaves some out. The V and J calls and clone size come from that table; D and trimming were worked out from the DNA. The data contain around 1,900,000 clones, 93% of them singletons.

The receptor comes from a man aged 18 to 29 in good health. Some clones in this sample may be carry-over from other donors' samples. This chain connects TRBV7-8 to TRBJ1-2; D gene unclear. Sequencing was carried out using naive CD8+ T cells from PBMCs. CDR3: CASSNGEFGYTF. The CDR3 DNA reads as TGTGCCAGCAGCAACGGGGAATTTGGCTACACCTTC.